This T cell receptor beta chain originates from a study of blood T cell repertoires in COVID-19. Study at large: Sources were T cells, B-cell-depleted T cells, or PBMCs; the material itself was cDNA or gDNA.

Using immunoSEQ multiplex PCR, the repertoire was profiled, and TCRdb retains in-frame clones only, with some absent. The table lists about 320,000 clones, 89% of them singletons. Self-reported history from a screening survey and questionnaire set each donor's cohort. Symptom resolution, clearance, or two negative PCRs marked the recovered donors of Cohort 3. The V and J ends lost 5 bases and 3 bases, in that order; junction bases with no gene match: 12. Germline CDR1 reads SGDLS; CDR2 reads YYNGEE. The CDR3 is 16 amino acids. Sequencing was carried out using PBMCs or T cells enriched from blood (not recorded which). This TCR came from a man in his fifties or sixties who had recovered from COVID-19. The J gene is TRBJ1-2, the V gene TRBV9; 8 bases are shared with TRBD1. CDR3 loop: CASSYTSGGADYGYTF. The CDR3 DNA sequence: TGTGCCAGCAGTTATACTTCAGGGGGCGCGGACTATGGCTACACCTTC.